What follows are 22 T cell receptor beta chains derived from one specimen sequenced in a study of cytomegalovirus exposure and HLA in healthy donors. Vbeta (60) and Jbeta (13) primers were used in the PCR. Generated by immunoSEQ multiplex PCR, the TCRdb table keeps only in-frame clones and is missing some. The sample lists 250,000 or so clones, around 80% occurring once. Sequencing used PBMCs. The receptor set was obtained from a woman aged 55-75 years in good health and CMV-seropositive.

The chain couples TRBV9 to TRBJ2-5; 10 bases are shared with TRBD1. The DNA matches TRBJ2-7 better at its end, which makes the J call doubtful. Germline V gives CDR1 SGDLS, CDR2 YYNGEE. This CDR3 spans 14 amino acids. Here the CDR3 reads CASSVGDRGYEQYF. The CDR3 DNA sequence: TGTGCCAGCAGCGTAGGGGACAGGGGCTACGAGCAGTACTTC.

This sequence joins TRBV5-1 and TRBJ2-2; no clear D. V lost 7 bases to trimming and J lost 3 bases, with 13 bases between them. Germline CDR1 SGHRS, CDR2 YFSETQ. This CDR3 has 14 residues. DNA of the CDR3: TGCGCCAGCGCCACTTCGTTTGACACCGGGGAGCTGTTTTTT. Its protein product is CASATSFDTGELFF.

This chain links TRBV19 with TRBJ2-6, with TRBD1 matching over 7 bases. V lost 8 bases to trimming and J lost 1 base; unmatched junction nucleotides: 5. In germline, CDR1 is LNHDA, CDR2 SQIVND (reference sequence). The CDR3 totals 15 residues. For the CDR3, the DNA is TGTGCCAGTGACAGGGCTGGATCTGGGGCCAACGTCCTGACTTTC. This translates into CASDRAGSGANVLTF.

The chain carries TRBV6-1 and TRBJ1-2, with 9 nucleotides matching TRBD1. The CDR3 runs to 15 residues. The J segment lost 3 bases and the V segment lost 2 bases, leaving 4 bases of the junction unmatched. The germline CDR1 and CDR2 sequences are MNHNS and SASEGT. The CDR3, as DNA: TGTGCCAGCAGTGAAATAAGGACAGGGGACTATGGCTACACCTTC. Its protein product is CASSEIRTGDYGYTF.

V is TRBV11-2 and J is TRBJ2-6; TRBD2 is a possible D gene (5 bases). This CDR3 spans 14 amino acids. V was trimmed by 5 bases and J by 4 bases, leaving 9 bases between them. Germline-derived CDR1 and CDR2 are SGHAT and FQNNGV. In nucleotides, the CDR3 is TGTGCCAGCAGCCCACTAGTAGGGGCCAACGTCCTGACTTTC. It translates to CASSPLVGANVLTF.

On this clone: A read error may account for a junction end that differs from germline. CDR3 DNA: TGTGCTAGCAGCCCCGGACTACAGCAAGAGACCCAGTACTTC. Protein: CASSPGLQQETQYF. The chain uses TRBV7-7 and TRBJ2-5; possibly TRBD2 for D (6 bases). CDR3 length equals 14 residues. Germline V gene lookup returns CDR1 SSHAT and CDR2 FNYEAQ (reference sequence).

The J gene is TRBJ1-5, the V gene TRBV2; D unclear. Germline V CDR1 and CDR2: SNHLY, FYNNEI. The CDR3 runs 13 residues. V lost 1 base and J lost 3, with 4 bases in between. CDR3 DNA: TGTGCCAGCAGTGAAGGAGTCAATCAGCCCCAGCATTTT. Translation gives CASSEGVNQPQHF.

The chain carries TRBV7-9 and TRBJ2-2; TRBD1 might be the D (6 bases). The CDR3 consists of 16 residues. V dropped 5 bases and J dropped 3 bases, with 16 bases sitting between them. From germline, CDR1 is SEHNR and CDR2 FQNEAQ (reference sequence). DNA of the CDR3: TGTGCCAGCAGCCCCCCTGGGGCAGGGGACACCGGGGAGCTGTTTTTT. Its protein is CASSPPGAGDTGELFF.

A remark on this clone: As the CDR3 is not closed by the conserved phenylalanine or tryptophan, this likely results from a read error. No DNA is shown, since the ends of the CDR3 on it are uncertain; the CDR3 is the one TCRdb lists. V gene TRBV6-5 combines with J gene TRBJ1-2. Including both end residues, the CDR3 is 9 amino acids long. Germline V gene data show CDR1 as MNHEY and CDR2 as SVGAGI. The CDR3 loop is CASSYTGVP.

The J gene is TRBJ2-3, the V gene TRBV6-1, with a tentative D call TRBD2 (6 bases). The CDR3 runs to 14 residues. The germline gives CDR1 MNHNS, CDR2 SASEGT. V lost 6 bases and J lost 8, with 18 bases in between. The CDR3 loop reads CASSRVLSEGTQYF. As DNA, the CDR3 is TGTGCCAGCAGCCGGGTCCTCTCGGAGGGTACGCAGTATTTT.

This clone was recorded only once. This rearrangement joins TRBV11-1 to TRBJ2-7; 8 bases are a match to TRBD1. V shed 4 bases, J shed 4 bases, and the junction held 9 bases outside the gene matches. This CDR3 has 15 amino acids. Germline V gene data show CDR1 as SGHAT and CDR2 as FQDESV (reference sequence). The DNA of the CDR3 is TGTGCCAGCAGCTCCCTACAGGGGGTACTGTACGAGCAGTACTTC. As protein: CASSSLQGVLYEQYF.

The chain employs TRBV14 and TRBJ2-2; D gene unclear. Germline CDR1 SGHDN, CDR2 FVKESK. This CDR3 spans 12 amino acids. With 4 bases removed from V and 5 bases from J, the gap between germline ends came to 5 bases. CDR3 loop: CASSPLTGELFF. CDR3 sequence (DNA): TGTGCCAGCAGCCCCCTAACCGGGGAGCTGTTTTTT.

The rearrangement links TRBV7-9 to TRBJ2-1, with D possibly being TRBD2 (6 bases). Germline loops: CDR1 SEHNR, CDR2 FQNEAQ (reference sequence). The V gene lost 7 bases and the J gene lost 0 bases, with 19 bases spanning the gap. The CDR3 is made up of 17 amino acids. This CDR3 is CASIPAGTPLSYNEQFF. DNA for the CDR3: TGTGCCAGCATTCCAGCGGGCACGCCGCTCTCCTACAATGAGCAGTTCTTC.

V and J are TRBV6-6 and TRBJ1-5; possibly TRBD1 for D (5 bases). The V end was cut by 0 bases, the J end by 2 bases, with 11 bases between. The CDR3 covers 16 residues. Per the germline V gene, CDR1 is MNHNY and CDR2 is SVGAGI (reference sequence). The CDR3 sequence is CASSYSGGGGNQPQHF. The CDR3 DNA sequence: TGTGCCAGCAGTTACTCGGGCGGGGGGGGCAATCAGCCCCAGCATTTT.

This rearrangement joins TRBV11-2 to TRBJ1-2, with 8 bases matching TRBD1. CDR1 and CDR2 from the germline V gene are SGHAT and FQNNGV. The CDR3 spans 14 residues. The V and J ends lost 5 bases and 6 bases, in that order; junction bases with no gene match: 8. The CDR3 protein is CASSKDRDQDGYTF. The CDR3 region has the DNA TGTGCCAGCAGCAAGGACAGGGACCAGGATGGCTACACCTTC.

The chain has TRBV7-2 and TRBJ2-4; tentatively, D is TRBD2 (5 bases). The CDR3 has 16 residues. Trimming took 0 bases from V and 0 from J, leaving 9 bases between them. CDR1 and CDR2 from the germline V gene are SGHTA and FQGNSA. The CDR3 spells CASSLAGAVAKNIQYF. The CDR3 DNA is TGTGCCAGCAGCTTAGCTGGAGCGGTAGCCAAAAACATTCAGTACTTC.

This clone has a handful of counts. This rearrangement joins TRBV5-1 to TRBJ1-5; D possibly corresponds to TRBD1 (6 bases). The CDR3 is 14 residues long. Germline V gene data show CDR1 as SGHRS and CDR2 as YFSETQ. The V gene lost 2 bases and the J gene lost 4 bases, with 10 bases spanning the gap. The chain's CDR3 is CASSLGQRNQPQHF. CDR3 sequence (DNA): TGCGCCAGCAGCTTAGGACAGCGGAATCAGCCCCAGCATTTT.

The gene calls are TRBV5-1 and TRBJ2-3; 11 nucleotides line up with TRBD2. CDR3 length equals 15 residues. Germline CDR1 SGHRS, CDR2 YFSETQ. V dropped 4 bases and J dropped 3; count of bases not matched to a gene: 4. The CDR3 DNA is TGCGCCAGCAGCGCGGGACTAGCGGAGACAGATACGCAGTATTTT. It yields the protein CASSAGLAETDTQYF.

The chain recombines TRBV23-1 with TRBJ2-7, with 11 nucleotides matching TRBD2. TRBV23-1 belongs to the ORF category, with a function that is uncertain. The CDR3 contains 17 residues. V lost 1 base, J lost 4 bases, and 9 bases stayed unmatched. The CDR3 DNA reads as TGCGCCAGCAGTCAATGGTTGCTAGCGGGAGGAAGTTACGAGCAGTACTTC. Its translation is CASSQWLLAGGSYEQYF.

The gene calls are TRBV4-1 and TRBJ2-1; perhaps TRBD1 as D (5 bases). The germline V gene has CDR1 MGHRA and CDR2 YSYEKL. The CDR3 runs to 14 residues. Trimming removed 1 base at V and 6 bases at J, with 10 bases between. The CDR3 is CASSQVAGINEQFF. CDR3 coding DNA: TGCGCCAGCAGCCAAGTTGCAGGGATCAATGAGCAGTTCTTC.

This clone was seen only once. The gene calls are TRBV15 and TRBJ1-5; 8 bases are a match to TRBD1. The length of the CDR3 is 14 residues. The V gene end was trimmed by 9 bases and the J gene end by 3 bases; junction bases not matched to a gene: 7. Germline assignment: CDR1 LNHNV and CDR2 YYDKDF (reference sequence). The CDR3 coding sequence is TGTGCCACTGGACAGGGAAGGGTCAATCAGCCCCAGCATTTT. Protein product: CATGQGRVNQPQHF.

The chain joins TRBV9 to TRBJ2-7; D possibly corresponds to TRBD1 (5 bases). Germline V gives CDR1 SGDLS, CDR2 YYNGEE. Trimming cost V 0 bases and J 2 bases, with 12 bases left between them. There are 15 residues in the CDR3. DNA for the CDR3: TGTGCCAGCAGCGTAGGTACGACAGCAACCTACGAGCAGTACTTC. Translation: CASSVGTTATYEQYF.